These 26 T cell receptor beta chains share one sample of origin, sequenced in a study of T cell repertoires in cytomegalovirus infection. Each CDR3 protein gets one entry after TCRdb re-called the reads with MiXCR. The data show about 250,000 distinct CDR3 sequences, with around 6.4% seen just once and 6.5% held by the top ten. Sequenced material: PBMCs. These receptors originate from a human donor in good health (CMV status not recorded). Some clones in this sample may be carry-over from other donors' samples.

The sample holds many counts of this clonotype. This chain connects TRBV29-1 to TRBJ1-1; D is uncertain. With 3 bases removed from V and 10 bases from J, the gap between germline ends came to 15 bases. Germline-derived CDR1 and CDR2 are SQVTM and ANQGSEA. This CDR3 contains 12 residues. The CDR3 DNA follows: TGCAGCGTTGAGGCTTTCGGTTATGGAGCTTTCTTT. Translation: CSVEAFGYGAFF.

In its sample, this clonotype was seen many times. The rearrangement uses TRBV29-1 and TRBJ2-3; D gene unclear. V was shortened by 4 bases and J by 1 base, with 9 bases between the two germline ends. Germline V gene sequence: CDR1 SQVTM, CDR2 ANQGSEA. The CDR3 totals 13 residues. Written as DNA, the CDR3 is TGCAGCGTTGCGATGTCCGGCACAGATACGCAGTATTTT. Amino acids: CSVAMSGTDTQYF.

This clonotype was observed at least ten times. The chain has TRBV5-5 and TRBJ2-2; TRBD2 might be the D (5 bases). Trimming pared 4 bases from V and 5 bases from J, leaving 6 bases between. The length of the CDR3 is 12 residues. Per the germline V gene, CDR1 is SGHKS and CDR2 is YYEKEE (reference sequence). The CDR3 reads CASSRETGELFF. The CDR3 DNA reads TGTGCCAGCAGCCGGGAAACCGGGGAGCTGTTTTTT. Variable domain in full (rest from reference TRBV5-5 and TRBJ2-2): DAGVTQSPTHLIKTRGQQVTLRCSPISGHKSVSWYQQVLGQGPQFIFQYYEKEERGRGNFPDRFSARQFPNYSSELNVNALLLGDSALYLCASSRETGELFFGEGSRLTVL.

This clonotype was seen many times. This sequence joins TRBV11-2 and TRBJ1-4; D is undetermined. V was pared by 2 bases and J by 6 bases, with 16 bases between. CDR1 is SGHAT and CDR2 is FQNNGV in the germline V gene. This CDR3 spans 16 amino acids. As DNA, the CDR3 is TGTGCCAGCAGCTTACGGGTGGGCAGCAAGGATGAAAAACTGTTTTTT. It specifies CASSLRVGSKDEKLFF.

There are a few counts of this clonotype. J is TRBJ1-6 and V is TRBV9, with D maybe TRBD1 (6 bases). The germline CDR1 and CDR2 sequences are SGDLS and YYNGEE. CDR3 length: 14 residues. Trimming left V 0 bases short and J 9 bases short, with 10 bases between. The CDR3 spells CASSVVGGGSPLHF. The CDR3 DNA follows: TGTGCCAGCAGCGTAGTCGGGGGCGGTTCACCCCTCCACTTT.

The CDR3 DNA follows: TGCAGCGTCCGTCGAACTGGAAACACCATATATTTT. Amino acids: CSVRRTGNTIYF. The V call is TRBV29-1, the J call TRBJ1-3; D remains unclear. The V end lost 6 bases, the J end lost 2 bases, and 8 bases lay between the germline ends. Germline values: CDR1 SQVTM, CDR2 ANQGSEA. The CDR3 contains 12 residues. Drawing the rest from reference TRBV29-1 and TRBJ1-3, the complete variable domain is SAVISQKPSRDICQRGTSLTIQCQVDSQVTMMFWYRQQPGQSLTLIATANQGSEATYESGFVIDKFPISRPNLTFSTLTVSNMSPEDSSIYLCSVRRTGNTIYFGEGSWLTVV.

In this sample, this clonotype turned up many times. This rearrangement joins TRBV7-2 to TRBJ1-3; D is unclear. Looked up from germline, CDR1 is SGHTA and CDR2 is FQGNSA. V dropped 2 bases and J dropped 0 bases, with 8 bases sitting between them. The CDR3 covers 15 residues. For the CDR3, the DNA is TGTGCCAGCAGCTTATCCCTTGACTCTGGAAACACCATATATTTT. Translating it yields CASSLSLDSGNTIYF. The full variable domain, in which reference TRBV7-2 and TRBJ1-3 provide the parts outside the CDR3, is GAGVSQSPSNKVTEKGKDVELRCDPISGHTALYWYRQSLGQGLEFLIYFQGNSAPDKSGLPSDRFSAERTGGSVSTLTIQRTQQEDSAVYLCASSLSLDSGNTIYFGEGSWLTVV.

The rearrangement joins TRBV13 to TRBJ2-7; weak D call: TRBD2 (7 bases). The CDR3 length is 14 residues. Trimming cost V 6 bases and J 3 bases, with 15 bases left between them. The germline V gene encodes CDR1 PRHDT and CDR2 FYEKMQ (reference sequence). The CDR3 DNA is TGTGCCAGCAGGAGGGGGGGCGGAAACTACGAGCAGTACTTC. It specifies CASRRGGGNYEQYF.

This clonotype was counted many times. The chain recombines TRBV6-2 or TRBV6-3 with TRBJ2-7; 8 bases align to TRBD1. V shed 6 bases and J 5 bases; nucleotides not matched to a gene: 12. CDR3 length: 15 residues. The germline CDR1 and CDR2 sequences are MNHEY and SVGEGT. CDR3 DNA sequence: TGTGCCAGCAGCCCTAGCCGGGACAGGATCCACGAGCAGTACTTC. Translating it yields CASSPSRDRIHEQYF.

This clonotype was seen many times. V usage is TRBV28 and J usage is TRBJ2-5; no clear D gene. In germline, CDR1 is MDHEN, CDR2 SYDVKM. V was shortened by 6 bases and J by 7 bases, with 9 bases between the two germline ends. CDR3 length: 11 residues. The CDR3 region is CASRSIGTQYF. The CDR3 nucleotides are TGTGCCAGCAGAAGTATAGGGACCCAGTACTTC.

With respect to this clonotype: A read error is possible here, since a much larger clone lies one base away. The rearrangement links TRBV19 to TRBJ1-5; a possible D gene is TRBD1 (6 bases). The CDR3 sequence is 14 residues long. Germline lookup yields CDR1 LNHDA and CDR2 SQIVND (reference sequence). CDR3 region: CVSRTVSGNQPQHF. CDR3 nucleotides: TGTGTCAGCCGGACAGTGAGCGGCAATCAGCCCCAGCATTTT.

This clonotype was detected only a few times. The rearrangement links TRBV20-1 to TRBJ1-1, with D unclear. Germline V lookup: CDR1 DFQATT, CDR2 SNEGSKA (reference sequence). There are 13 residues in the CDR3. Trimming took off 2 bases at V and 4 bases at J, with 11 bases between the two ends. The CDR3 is CSARTQISTEAFF. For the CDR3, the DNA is TGCAGTGCTAGAACTCAGATCTCCACTGAAGCTTTCTTT.

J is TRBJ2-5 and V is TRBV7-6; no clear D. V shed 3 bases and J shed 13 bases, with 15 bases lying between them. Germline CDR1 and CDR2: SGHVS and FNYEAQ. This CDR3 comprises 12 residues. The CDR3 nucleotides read TGTGCCAGCAGCTTCGAAGAAGGGCCCCCGTACTTC. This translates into CASSFEEGPPYF.

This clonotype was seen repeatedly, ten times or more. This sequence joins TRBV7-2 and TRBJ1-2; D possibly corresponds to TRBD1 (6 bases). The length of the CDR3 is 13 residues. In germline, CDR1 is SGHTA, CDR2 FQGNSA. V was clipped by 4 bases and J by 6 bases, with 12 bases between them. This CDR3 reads CASSSTGSDGYTF. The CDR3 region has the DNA TGTGCCAGCAGCTCCACAGGGTCCGATGGCTACACCTTC.

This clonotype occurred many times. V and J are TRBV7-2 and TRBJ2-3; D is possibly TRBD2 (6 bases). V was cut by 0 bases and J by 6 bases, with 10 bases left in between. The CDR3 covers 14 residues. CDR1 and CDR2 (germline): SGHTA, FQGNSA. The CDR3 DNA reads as TGTGCCAGCAGCTTAGCACTAGCAGCGGATACGCAGTATTTT. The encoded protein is CASSLALAADTQYF.

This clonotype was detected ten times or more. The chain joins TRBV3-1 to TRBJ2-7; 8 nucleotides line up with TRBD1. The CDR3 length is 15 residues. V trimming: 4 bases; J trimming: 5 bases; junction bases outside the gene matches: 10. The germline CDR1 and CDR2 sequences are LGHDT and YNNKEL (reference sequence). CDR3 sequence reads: CASSLAGQAWDEQYF. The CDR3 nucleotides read TGTGCCAGCAGCCTCGCGGGACAGGCCTGGGACGAGCAGTACTTC.

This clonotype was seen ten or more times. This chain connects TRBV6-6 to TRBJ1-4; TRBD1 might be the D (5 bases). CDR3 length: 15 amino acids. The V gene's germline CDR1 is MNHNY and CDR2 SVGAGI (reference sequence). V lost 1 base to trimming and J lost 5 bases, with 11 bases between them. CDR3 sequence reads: CASSYLGRENEKLFF. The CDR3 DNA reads TGTGCCAGCAGTTACTTGGGCAGGGAAAATGAAAAACTGTTTTTT.

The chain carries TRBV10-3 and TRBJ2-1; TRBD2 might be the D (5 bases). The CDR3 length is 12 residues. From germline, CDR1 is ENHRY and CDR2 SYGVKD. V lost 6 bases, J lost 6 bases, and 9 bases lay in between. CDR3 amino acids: CAIRGAGNEQFF. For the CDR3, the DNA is TGTGCCATCAGGGGCGCGGGCAATGAGCAGTTCTTC.

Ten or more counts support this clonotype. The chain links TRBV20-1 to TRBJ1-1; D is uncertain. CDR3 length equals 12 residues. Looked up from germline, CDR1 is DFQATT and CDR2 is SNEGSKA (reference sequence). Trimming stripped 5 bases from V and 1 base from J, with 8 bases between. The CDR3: CSAPDSNTEAFF. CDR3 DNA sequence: TGCAGTGCTCCCGACTCGAACACTGAAGCTTTCTTT.

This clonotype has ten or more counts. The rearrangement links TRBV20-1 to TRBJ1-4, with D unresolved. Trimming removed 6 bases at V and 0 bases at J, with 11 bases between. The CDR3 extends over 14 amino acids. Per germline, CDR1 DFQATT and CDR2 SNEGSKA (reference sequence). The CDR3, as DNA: TGCAGTGCGCCAGGTGTTGCAACTAATGAAAAACTGTTTTTT. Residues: CSAPGVATNEKLFF.

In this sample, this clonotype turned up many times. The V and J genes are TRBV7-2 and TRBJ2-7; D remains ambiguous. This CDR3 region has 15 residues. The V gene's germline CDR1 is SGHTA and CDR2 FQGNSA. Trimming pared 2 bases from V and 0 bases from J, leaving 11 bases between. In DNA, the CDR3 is TGTGCCAGCAGCTTAAGGTCAGCCTTCTCCTACGAGCAGTACTTC. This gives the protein CASSLRSAFSYEQYF.

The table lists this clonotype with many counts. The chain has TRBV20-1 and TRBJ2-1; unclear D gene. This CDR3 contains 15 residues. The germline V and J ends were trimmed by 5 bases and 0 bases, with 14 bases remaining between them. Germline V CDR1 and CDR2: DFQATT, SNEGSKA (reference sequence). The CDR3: CSAVERLNSYNEQFF. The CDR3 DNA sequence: TGCAGTGCTGTCGAGAGGCTGAACTCCTACAATGAGCAGTTCTTC.

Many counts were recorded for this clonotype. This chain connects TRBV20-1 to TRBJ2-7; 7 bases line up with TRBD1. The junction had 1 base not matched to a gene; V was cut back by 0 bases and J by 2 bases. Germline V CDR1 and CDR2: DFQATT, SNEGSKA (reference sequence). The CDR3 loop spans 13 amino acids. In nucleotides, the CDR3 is TGCAGTGCTAGAGAACAGGGGACCTACGAGCAGTACTTC. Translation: CSAREQGTYEQYF.

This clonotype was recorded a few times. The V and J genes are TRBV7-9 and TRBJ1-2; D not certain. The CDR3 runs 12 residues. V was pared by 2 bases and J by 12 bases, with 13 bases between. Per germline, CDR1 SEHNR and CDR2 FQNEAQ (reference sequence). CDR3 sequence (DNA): TGTGCCAGCAGCTTACTTGGACTCCATGACACCTTC. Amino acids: CASSLLGLHDTF.

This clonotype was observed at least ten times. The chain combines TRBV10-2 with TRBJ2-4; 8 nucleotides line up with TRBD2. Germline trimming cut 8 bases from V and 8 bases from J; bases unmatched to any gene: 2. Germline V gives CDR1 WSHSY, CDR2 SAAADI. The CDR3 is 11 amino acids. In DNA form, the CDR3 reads TGCGCCAGCGCCGGGAGGGACATTCAGTACTTC. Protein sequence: CASAGRDIQYF.

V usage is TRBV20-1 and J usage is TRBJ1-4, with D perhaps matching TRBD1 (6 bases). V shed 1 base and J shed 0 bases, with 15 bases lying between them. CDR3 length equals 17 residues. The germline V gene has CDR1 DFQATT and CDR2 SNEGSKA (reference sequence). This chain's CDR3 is CSARGYPTGTTNEKLFF. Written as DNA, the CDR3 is TGCAGTGCTAGAGGCTATCCAACAGGGACAACTAATGAAAAACTGTTTTTT.